This entry lists 27 T cell receptor beta chains sequenced from one sample in a study of blood T cell repertoires in COVID-19. Sequenced by immunoSEQ multiplex PCR; TCRdb stores in-frame clones only, minus some. The sample shows about 160,000 clones, approximately 81% of them seen only once. Specimen: PBMCs or T cells enriched from blood (not recorded which). Receptor source: a woman between 35 and 50 years old with acute COVID-19.

The rearrangement joins TRBV7-9 to TRBJ2-1; 13 bases agree with TRBD2. J gave up 6 bases and V 6 bases, and 8 bases lay outside the gene matches. The germline V gene has CDR1 SEHNR and CDR2 FQNEAQ (reference sequence). This CDR3 has 16 amino acids. Written as DNA, the CDR3 is TGTGCCAGCAGGAAAACTAGCGGGAGGGCGAGCAATGAGCAGTTCTTC. Protein: CASRKTSGRASNEQFF. Combining the CDR3 with reference TRBV7-9 and TRBJ2-1 gives the whole variable domain DTGVSQNPRHKITKRGQNVTFRCDPISEHNRLYWYRQTLGQGPEFLTYFQNEAQLEKSRLLSDRFSAERPKGSFSTLEIQRTEQGDSAMYLCASRKTSGRASNEQFFGPGTRLTVL.

The chain links TRBV11-2 to TRBJ1-1; no definite D call. V shed 1 base and J shed 3 bases, with 6 bases lying between them. The CDR3 covers 13 residues. Looked up from germline, CDR1 is SGHAT and CDR2 is FQNNGV. The CDR3: CASSLVADTEAFF. The CDR3, as DNA: TGTGCCAGCAGCTTAGTTGCGGACACTGAAGCTTTCTTT.

The rearrangement joins TRBV27 to TRBJ2-2, with 10 bases aligning to TRBD2. The CDR3 contains 17 residues. Germline V gene lookup returns CDR1 MNHEY and CDR2 SMNVEV (reference sequence). The V and J ends lost 0 bases and 5 bases, in that order; junction bases with no gene match: 6. The CDR3 DNA reads as TGTGCCAGCAGTTTATCGACCTTAGCGGGAGGTACCGGGGAGCTGTTTTTT. Residues: CASSLSTLAGGTGELFF.

Here the CDR3 reads CASSGGGYSGNTIYF. In nucleotides, the CDR3 is TGTGCCAGCAGCGGTGGAGGGTACTCTGGAAACACCATATATTTT. The chain is built from TRBV9 and TRBJ1-3; D uncertain. The CDR3 is 15 residues long. Per germline, CDR1 SGDLS and CDR2 YYNGEE. V was trimmed by 3 bases and J by 0 bases, leaving 10 bases between them.

J is TRBJ1-6 and V is TRBV4-2; a weak D match, TRBD1 (5 bases). Between the trimmed V and J ends, which lost 0 bases and 1 base, there was a span of 10 bases. Germline assignment: CDR1 LGHNA and CDR2 YNFKEQ. The CDR3 is made up of 17 amino acids. CDR3 amino acids: CASSQEPRGSYNSPLHF. The CDR3 bases are TGTGCCAGCAGCCAAGAGCCAAGGGGATCCTATAATTCACCCCTCCACTTT.

The chain couples TRBV7-9 to TRBJ1-1; 9 bases agree with TRBD1. With V trimmed by 4 bases and J by 5 bases, 8 bases remained unmatched. The CDR3 spans 15 residues. Germline CDR1 is SEHNR and CDR2 is FQNEAQ (reference sequence). The CDR3 DNA is TGTGCCAGCAGCTCCATGACAGGGGGGCTTACTGAAGCTTTCTTT. As protein: CASSSMTGGLTEAFF.

The chain is built from TRBV6-4 and TRBJ2-1, with 10 nucleotides matching TRBD2. The CDR3 length is 13 residues. V dropped 4 bases and J dropped 10; count of bases not matched to a gene: 4. Germline V gene data show CDR1 as MRHNA and CDR2 as SNTAGT. The CDR3 bases are TGTGCCAGCAGTGCTATAGCGGGGGGCGAGCAGTTCTTC. Translation gives CASSAIAGGEQFF.

This clone has only a few counts. This chain uses TRBV2 with TRBJ2-3; TRBD1 might be the D (6 bases). V dropped 2 bases and J dropped 0 bases, with 12 bases sitting between them. CDR1 and CDR2 (germline): SNHLY, FYNNEI. The CDR3 extends over 16 amino acids. CDR3 amino acids: CASSERQALSTDTQYF. CDR3 coding DNA: TGTGCCAGCAGTGAACGACAGGCTTTGAGCACAGATACGCAGTATTTT. Full variable domain (outside the CDR3, taken from reference TRBV2 and TRBJ2-3): EPEVTQTPSHQVTQMGQEVILRCVPISNHLYFYWYRQILGQKVEFLVSFYNNEISEKSEIFDDQFSVERPDGSNFTLKIRSTKLEDSAMYFCASSERQALSTDTQYFGPGTRLTVL.

The chain has TRBV29-1 and TRBJ2-1; 12 bases agree with TRBD2. The CDR3 is 15 amino acids. From germline, CDR1 is SQVTM and CDR2 ANQGSEA. The J segment lost 4 bases and the V segment lost 3 bases, leaving 4 bases of the junction unmatched. CDR3 nucleotides: TGCAGCGTTGATCCTAGCGGGAGGGCATACAATGAGCAGTTCTTC. This translates into CSVDPSGRAYNEQFF.

The chain employs TRBV5-3 and TRBJ2-5; 8 bases align to TRBD2. TRBV5-3 is noted as an ORF with a role that remains uncertain. V lost 3 bases, J lost 5 bases, and 9 bases stayed unmatched. This CDR3 has 15 amino acids. The CDR3 loop is CARSSPAGAFETQYF. The CDR3 region has the DNA TGTGCCAGAAGCTCCCCAGCGGGAGCCTTTGAGACCCAGTACTTC.

This clone was seen a handful of times. This sequence joins TRBV27 and TRBJ1-1, with TRBD1 matching 12 bases. The CDR3 sequence is 15 residues long. The germline V gene has CDR1 MNHEY and CDR2 SMNVEV (reference sequence). The trim removed 4 bases at V and 8 bases at J, leaving 8 bases unmatched. The DNA of the CDR3 is TGTGCCAGCAGTTCGTCCCCGGGACAGGGGGCCGAAGCTTTCTTT. Protein product: CASSSSPGQGAEAFF.

This clone was detected only once. The V call is TRBV5-1, the J call TRBJ1-5, with 8 positions matching TRBD1. The CDR3 contains 16 residues. Germline V lookup: CDR1 SGHRS, CDR2 YFSETQ. With V trimmed by 0 bases and J by 1 base, 3 bases remained unmatched. The CDR3 here is CASSLGAGGSNQPQHF. For the CDR3, the DNA is TGCGCCAGCAGCTTGGGGGCAGGGGGCAGCAATCAGCCCCAGCATTTT.

The rearrangement uses TRBV11-3 and TRBJ2-7; 7 nucleotides agree with TRBD2. Germline V gives CDR1 SGHNT, CDR2 YENEEA. The CDR3 loop spans 13 amino acids. With V trimmed by 1 base and J by 6 bases, 3 bases remained unmatched. CDR3 in amino acids: CASSLGLAGEQYF. The CDR3 DNA is TGTGCCAGCAGCTTAGGACTAGCCGGCGAGCAGTACTTC.

This rearrangement joins TRBV6-5 to TRBJ1-6; D call uncertain. Trimming removed 2 bases from V and 7 bases from J, with 12 bases in between. The CDR3 length is 15 residues. CDR1 is MNHEY and CDR2 is SVGAGI in the germline V gene. CDR3 loop: CASSYGEGGNSPLHF. Here the CDR3 DNA reads TGTGCCAGCAGTTACGGGGAGGGTGGAAATTCACCCCTCCACTTT.

The J gene is TRBJ2-2, the V gene TRBV11-3; TRBD1 aligns across 9 bases. The CDR3 extends over 15 amino acids. V lost 5 bases and J lost 4; bases outside the gene matches: 5. Per the germline V gene, CDR1 is SGHNT and CDR2 is YENEEA. The CDR3: CASSLGTGFTGELFF. DNA of the CDR3: TGTGCCAGCAGCCTCGGGACAGGGTTCACCGGGGAGCTGTTTTTT.

This clone has just one count. CDR3 region: CASSGTPNEQFF. As DNA, the CDR3 is TGTGCCAGCTCAGGGACACCCAATGAGCAGTTCTTC. The chain has TRBV18 and TRBJ2-1; possibly TRBD1 for D (6 bases). The V gene's germline CDR1 is KGHSH and CDR2 LQKENI. The CDR3 extends over 12 amino acids. V lost 5 bases and J lost 6, with 8 bases in between.

The gene calls are TRBV5-4 and TRBJ2-5; TRBD2 matches at 12 bases. In germline, CDR1 is SGHNT, CDR2 YYREEE (reference sequence). The CDR3 is 17 residues long. V dropped 4 bases and J dropped 2; count of bases not matched to a gene: 9. CDR3 sequence (DNA): TGTGCCAGCAGCCCTTCGACTAGCGGGAGAAGGCAAGAGACCCAGTACTTC. Amino acids: CASSPSTSGRRQETQYF.

This rearrangement joins TRBV19 to TRBJ1-2; 8 nucleotides match TRBD1. The CDR3 sequence is 13 residues long. V gave up 7 bases and J gave up 7 bases; unmatched junction bases: 8. Germline loops: CDR1 LNHDA, CDR2 SQIVND (reference sequence). CDR3 region: CASTVDRAVGYTF. Written as DNA, the CDR3 is TGTGCCAGTACAGTGGACAGGGCGGTTGGCTACACCTTC.

The chain is built from TRBV28 and TRBJ1-2; 7 positions match TRBD1. This CDR3 is 13 amino acids long. CDR1 is MDHEN, CDR2 SYDVKM, per germline. V gave up 6 bases and J gave up 8 bases; unmatched junction bases: 9. This chain's CDR3 is CASRLGQYTGYTF. The CDR3 bases are TGTGCCAGCAGGTTGGGACAGTATACGGGCTACACCTTC.

The CDR3 spells CASSVAAGGLNEQFF. DNA of the CDR3: TGTGCCAGCAGCGTAGCGGCGGGAGGGCTCAATGAGCAGTTCTTC. The chain links TRBV9 to TRBJ2-1; 9 nucleotides align to TRBD2. CDR3 length: 15 amino acids. V shed 0 bases, J shed 6 bases, and the junction held 4 bases outside the gene matches. Germline values: CDR1 SGDLS, CDR2 YYNGEE. Full variable domain (outside the CDR3, taken from reference TRBV9 and TRBJ2-1): DSGVTQTPKHLITATGQRVTLRCSPRSGDLSVYWYQQSLDQGLQFLIQYYNGEERAKGNILERFSAQQFPDLHSELNLSSLELGDSALYFCASSVAAGGLNEQFFGPGTRLTVL.

A few counts support this clone. The CDR3 sequence is CASSVAGLGGAGNTIYF. The CDR3 DNA is TGTGCCAGCAGCGTAGCGGGGCTCGGGGGTGCTGGAAACACCATATATTTT. The chain combines TRBV9 with TRBJ1-3, with D tentatively TRBD1 (5 bases). Germline V gene data show CDR1 as SGDLS and CDR2 as YYNGEE. The germline V and J ends were trimmed by 0 bases and 2 bases, with 15 bases remaining between them. The CDR3 contains 17 residues.

V is TRBV18 and J is TRBJ1-2; D call uncertain. V was shortened by 3 bases and J by 7 bases, with 6 bases between the two germline ends. The CDR3 is made up of 11 amino acids. The germline CDR1 and CDR2 sequences are KGHSH and LQKENI. The CDR3 coding sequence is TGTGCCAGCTCACCTTCCTCTGGCTACACCTTC. Its translation: CASSPSSGYTF. Complete variable domain (other parts from reference TRBV18 and TRBJ1-2): NAGVMQNPRHLVRRRGQEARLRCSPMKGHSHVYWYRQLPEEGLKFMVYLQKENIIDESGMPKERFSAEFPKEGPSILRIQQVVRGDSAAYFCASSPSSGYTFGSGTRLTVV.

The chain employs TRBV3-1 (or the pseudogene TRBV3-2) and TRBJ2-4; 7 bases align to TRBD2. The V and J ends lost 1 base and 3 bases, in that order; junction bases with no gene match: 9. Per germline, CDR1 LGHDT and CDR2 YNNKEL (reference sequence). CDR3 size: 17 residues. For the CDR3, the DNA is TGTGCCAGCAGCCAAGGGGACTACCGGGGGGTCAAAAACATTCAGTACTTC. Its translation is CASSQGDYRGVKNIQYF.

J is TRBJ2-5 and V is TRBV19; D possibly corresponds to TRBD1 (6 bases). V lost 2 bases and J 4 bases, leaving 11 bases between the germline ends. Germline V gene lookup returns CDR1 LNHDA and CDR2 SQIVND (reference sequence). The CDR3 totals 14 residues. The CDR3 sequence: CASSITGLGETQYF. The DNA for the CDR3 is TGTGCCAGTAGTATAACAGGGTTAGGAGAGACCCAGTACTTC.

The rearrangement joins TRBV2 to TRBJ1-2, with TRBD1 as a possible D gene (5 bases). The germline gives CDR1 SNHLY, CDR2 FYNNEI. The CDR3 runs to 14 residues. Trimming removed 6 bases from V and 6 bases from J, with 17 bases in between. The CDR3 here is CASSLGRTGDGYTF. CDR3 nucleotides: TGTGCCAGCAGCCTGGGGCGGACCGGCGATGGCTACACCTTC.

The chain couples TRBV14 to TRBJ1-1; TRBD1 matches 10 bases. Per germline, CDR1 SGHDN and CDR2 FVKESK. V gave up 4 bases and J gave up 4 bases; unmatched junction bases: 6. This CDR3 comprises 15 residues. Here the CDR3 DNA reads TGTGCCAGCAGCCTCACGGGACAGGGGCTCACTGAAGCTTTCTTT. Residues: CASSLTGQGLTEAFF. The full variable domain, with the rest looked up from reference TRBV14 and TRBJ1-1, is EAGVTQFPSHSVIEKGQTVTLRCDPISGHDNLYWYRRVMGKEIKFLLHFVKESKQDESGMPNNRFLAERTGGTYSTLKVQPAELEDSGVYFCASSLTGQGLTEAFFGQGTRLTVV.

The chain uses TRBV7-8 and TRBJ2-7; maybe TRBD2 (6 bases). The CDR3 runs to 15 residues. V lost 1 base to trimming and J lost 3 bases, with 13 bases between them. Germline-derived CDR1 and CDR2 are SGHVS and FQNEAQ. The CDR3 is CASSLDSSDLYEQYF. In DNA, the CDR3 is TGTGCCAGCAGCTTAGACTCTAGCGACCTCTACGAGCAGTACTTC.